Below, 10 T cell receptor beta chains from the same sample are listed, as sequenced in a study of chemoradiotherapy in HPV16-positive cancers. Sequencing used immunoSEQ multiplex PCR; TCRdb keeps in-frame clones, though not all of them. The data show around 62,000 clones, about 90% seen once. The sample consisted of blood, taken from a patient who underwent chemoradiotherapy. Every receptor here comes from a human donor with HPV-associated anogenital cancer.

V and J are TRBV19 and TRBJ2-6; 9 nucleotides agree with TRBD1. Trimming took 5 bases from V and 1 from J; bases not matched to a gene: 15. From germline, CDR1 is LNHDA and CDR2 SQIVND (reference sequence). This CDR3 has 20 residues. The CDR3 region is CASSSGQGYLGLSGANVLTF. The CDR3 DNA follows: TGTGCCAGTAGTTCGGGACAGGGTTACCTGGGTCTGTCTGGGGCCAACGTCCTGACTTTC.

The rearrangement joins TRBV18 to TRBJ2-7; D is perhaps TRBD2 (6 bases). Germline assignment: CDR1 KGHSH and CDR2 LQKENI. The CDR3 extends over 14 amino acids. The V end lost 4 bases, the J end lost 3 bases, and 13 bases lay between the germline ends. CDR3: CASSHPGLVYEQYF. DNA for the CDR3: TGTGCCAGCTCACATCCGGGACTTGTCTACGAGCAGTACTTC.

V usage is TRBV18 and J usage is TRBJ2-2; the D is unclear. V was pared by 2 bases and J by 1 base, with 8 bases between. From germline, CDR1 is KGHSH and CDR2 LQKENI. This CDR3 is built from 15 residues. The CDR3 spells CASSPMTGNTGELFF. Here the CDR3 DNA reads TGTGCCAGCTCACCAATGACCGGGAACACCGGGGAGCTGTTTTTT.

The gene calls are TRBV5-6 and TRBJ2-5; 11 bases fit TRBD1. V lost 5 bases to trimming and J lost 3 bases; unmatched junction nucleotides: 9. This CDR3 region has 16 residues. CDR1 and CDR2 (germline): SGHDT, YYEEEE. The CDR3 DNA follows: TGTGCCAGCAGGAATACTCCGGGACAGGGGGAAGAGACCCAGTACTTC. Translation: CASRNTPGQGEETQYF.

V is TRBV6-6 and J is TRBJ1-1; no definite D call. Germline CDR1 is MNHNY and CDR2 is SVGAGI (reference sequence). Trimming pared 2 bases from V and 0 bases from J, leaving 13 bases between. The CDR3 extends over 16 amino acids. CDR3 bases: TGTGCCAGCAGTTACCCCCCAAGCGAGCTGAACACTGAAGCTTTCTTT. It encodes CASSYPPSELNTEAFF.

This chain uses TRBV9 with TRBJ2-5; no clear D. Germline V gene sequence: CDR1 SGDLS, CDR2 YYNGEE. Trimming removed 4 bases from V and 1 base from J, with 2 bases in between. The length of the CDR3 is 11 residues. CDR3 sequence (DNA): TGTGCCAGCAGCTTCCAAGAGACCCAGTACTTC. This encodes CASSFQETQYF.

This clone showed up just a few times. The rearrangement links TRBV19 to TRBJ1-5; 7 bases are shared with TRBD1. Trimming at V came to 10 bases and at J to 2 bases, leaving 11 bases not matched to a gene. Germline V CDR1 and CDR2: LNHDA, SQIVND (reference sequence). The CDR3 has 15 residues. CDR3 sequence: CATSRGREGNQPQHF. Written as DNA, the CDR3 is TGTGCCACTTCTAGGGGGCGCGAGGGCAATCAGCCCCAGCATTTT.

The CDR3 spells CASSLNSGALRAHEQFF. CDR3 in DNA: TGTGCCAGCAGCTTAAATTCCGGGGCCCTCCGGGCTCATGAGCAGTTCTTC. The V and J genes are TRBV11-1 and TRBJ2-1; either TRBD1 or TRBD2 may fit D (5 bases each). This CDR3 is built from 17 residues. The V and J ends lost 2 bases and 8 bases respectively, with 22 bases between them. Germline CDR1 SGHAT, CDR2 FQDESV (reference sequence).

The V call is TRBV9, the J call TRBJ1-1; D is unresolved. CDR1 is SGDLS, CDR2 YYNGEE, per germline. V was shortened by 0 bases and J by 2 bases, with 8 bases between the two germline ends. The CDR3 covers 14 residues. CDR3 bases: TGTGCCAGCAGCGTAGCGGAAGGAAACACTGAAGCTTTCTTT. It specifies CASSVAEGNTEAFF. The complete variable domain, with remaining parts taken from reference TRBV9 and TRBJ1-1, reads DSGVTQTPKHLITATGQRVTLRCSPRSGDLSVYWYQQSLDQGLQFLIQYYNGEERAKGNILERFSAQQFPDLHSELNLSSLELGDSALYFCASSVAEGNTEAFFGQGTRLTVV.

The genes are TRBV10-2 and TRBJ2-1, with no clear D. CDR3 length equals 14 residues. V lost 3 bases and J lost 6, with 12 bases in between. Germline loops: CDR1 WSHSY, CDR2 SAAADI. The CDR3 DNA reads as TGCGCCAGCAGTGACCTCGGCCAAGGCAATGAGCAGTTCTTC. This sequence encodes CASSDLGQGNEQFF.